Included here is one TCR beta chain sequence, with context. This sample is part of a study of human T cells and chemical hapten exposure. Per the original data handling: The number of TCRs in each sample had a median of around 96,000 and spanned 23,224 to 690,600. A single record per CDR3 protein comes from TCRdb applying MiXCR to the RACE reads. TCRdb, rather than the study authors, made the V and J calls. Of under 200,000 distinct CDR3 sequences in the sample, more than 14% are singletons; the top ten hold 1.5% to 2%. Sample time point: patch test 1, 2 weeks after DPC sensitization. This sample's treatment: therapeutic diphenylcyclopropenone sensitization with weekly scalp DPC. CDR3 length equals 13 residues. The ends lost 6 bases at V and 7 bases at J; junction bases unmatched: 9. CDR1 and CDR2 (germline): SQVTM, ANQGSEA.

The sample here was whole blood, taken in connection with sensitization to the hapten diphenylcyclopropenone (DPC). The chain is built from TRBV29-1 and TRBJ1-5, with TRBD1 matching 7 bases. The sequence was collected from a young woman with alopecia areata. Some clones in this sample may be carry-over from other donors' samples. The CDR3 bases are TGCAGCGTATTAGAGGCAGGGGGGCAGCCCCAGCATTTT. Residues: CSVLEAGGQPQHF.